A selection of T cell receptor beta chains follows, all from one sample in a study of early T cells in non-severe SARS-CoV-2 infection. One entry per CDR3 protein, called by TCRdb with MiXCR from the 5' RACE reads. The table records 55,000 to 70,000 distinct CDR3 sequences, more than 9% of them present only once. Sequencing was performed on whole blood. These receptors were collected from an adult who was a healthcare worker with PCR-confirmed SARS-CoV-2 infection or an uninfected control (not recorded which). The conserved cysteine and the conserved F or W are not part of the CDR3 here.

CDR3aa,j_gene,v_gene
ASSEEAGGNTDTQY,TRBJ2-3,TRBV6-4
ASSHGQAYEQY,TRBJ2-7,TRBV18
ASSEIQGSYEQY,TRBJ2-7,TRBV5-4
ASSSQVSQETQY,TRBJ2-5,TRBV12-3/TRBV12-4
ASSLVTGYDQPQH,TRBJ1-5,TRBV11-2
SATSPARGVNGYT,TRBJ1-2,TRBV20-1
ASKKGHTEAF,TRBJ1-1,TRBV25-1
ASSDSRGVTDTQY,TRBJ2-3,TRBV6-4
SANRPGGRRTQH,TRBJ1-5,TRBV20-1
ASRDPGGEY,TRBJ2-5,TRBV6-2/TRBV6-3
ASSLGDREVETQY,TRBJ2-5,TRBV7-6
ASSLARLGNEQF,TRBJ2-1,TRBV11-1
ASSTPAWEQF,TRBJ2-1,TRBV6-2/TRBV6-3
ASSLGTRSYEQY,TRBJ2-7,TRBV5-1
ASSLLGQGGEKLF,TRBJ1-4,TRBV12-3/TRBV12-4